The table lists the clone carrying this T cell receptor beta chain with a few counts. Using its own MiXCR run on the reads, TCRdb lists one record per CDR3 protein. The sample shows roughly 630,000 distinct CDR3 sequences, around 24% of them seen only once. These data originate in a study of T cell repertoires in cytomegalovirus infection. At the level of the study: Carrying CMV and the relevant HLA type showed in public TCR beta signatures.

CDR3 length: 14 amino acids. V lost 8 bases to trimming and J lost 4 bases, with 12 bases between them. Germline lookup yields CDR1 MGHDK and CDR2 SYGVNS. The chain carries TRBV25-1 and TRBJ2-6; no clear D. Sequenced: CD8+ T cells from PBMCs. The source is a human donor in good health (CMV status not recorded). Some clones in this sample may be carry-over from other donors' samples. DNA of the CDR3: TGTGCCAGCGGAAGGGCTACAGGGGCCAACGTCCTGACTTTC. This translates into CASGRATGANVLTF.